This T cell receptor (beta chain) was sequenced for a study of PD-1 blockade in classical Hodgkin lymphoma. In every patient, relapse followed autologous stem cell transplantation, while exposure to brentuximab vedotin differed. Findings of the study overall: It was among complete responders that baseline diversity resembled that of newly diagnosed patients.

V was pared by 4 bases and J by 4 bases, with 8 bases of the junction left unmatched. Germline assignment: CDR1 SGHRS and CDR2 YFSETQ. The CDR3 sequence is 15 residues long. This clone qualifies as medium-sized. The antigen is undetermined. Generated by immunoSEQ multiplex PCR, the TCRdb table keeps only in-frame clones and is missing some. The sample yields 20,000 or so clones, roughly 77% seen once. The sequence came from a human donor with classical Hodgkin lymphoma. The chain carries TRBV5-1 and TRBJ1-1, with 9 bases fitting TRBD1. The sequenced sample was peripheral blood mononuclear cells (PBMCs), obtained before the second cycle of nivolumab. This CDR3 is CASSPGQGRVTEAFF. CDR3 nucleotides: TGCGCCAGCAGCCCGGGACAGGGTAGGGTCACTGAAGCTTTCTTT.